Below, 18 T cell receptor beta chains from the same sample are listed, as sequenced in a study of blood T cell repertoires in COVID-19. Profiled with immunoSEQ multiplex PCR; TCRdb holds only in-frame clones, not every one. The profile covers roughly 300,000 clones, with around 86% appearing a single time and around 4.6% taken by the ten largest. Sample: PBMCs or T cells enriched from blood (not recorded which). The receptors were gathered from a young man who had recovered from COVID-19.

This chain joins TRBV28 and TRBJ2-7; the D gene is possibly TRBD1 (6 bases). The CDR3 consists of 13 residues. Germline CDR1 reads MDHEN; CDR2 reads SYDVKM. The V end was cut by 6 bases, the J end by 5 bases, with 14 bases between. The CDR3 coding sequence is TGTGCCAGCAGCCCATTATCAGGGGACGAGCAGTACTTC. It encodes CASSPLSGDEQYF.

The V gene is TRBV10-1, the J gene TRBJ2-7, with 8 nucleotides matching TRBD1. The CDR3 runs 15 residues. J lost 0 bases, V lost 4 bases, and 5 bases had no gene match. Germline CDR1 and CDR2: WNHNN and SYGVQD (reference sequence). In DNA form, the CDR3 reads TGCGCCAGCAGTGGTTCAGGGGGCAGCTCCTACGAGCAGTACTTC. It specifies CASSGSGGSSYEQYF.

The genes are TRBV11-3 and TRBJ2-5; TRBD2 aligns across 8 bases. This CDR3 has 18 amino acids. The V segment lost 0 bases and the J segment 5 bases; nucleotides outside the gene matches: 14. Germline loops: CDR1 SGHNT, CDR2 YENEEA. CDR3 DNA sequence: TGTGCCAGCAGCTTAGATTCTGTGACTAGCGCGAACTTCGAGACCCAGTACTTC. Its protein product is CASSLDSVTSANFETQYF.

DNA of the CDR3: TGTGCCAGCAGCTTCGGTGCAACTAATGAAAAACTGTTTTTT. Its translation is CASSFGATNEKLFF. The chain has TRBV5-4 and TRBJ1-4, with D uncertain. The germline CDR1 and CDR2 sequences are SGHNT and YYREEE (reference sequence). This CDR3 contains 14 residues. The germline V and J ends were trimmed by 2 bases and 0 bases, with 5 bases remaining between them. The whole variable domain, filled in from reference TRBV5-4 and TRBJ1-4, reads ETGVTQSPTHLIKTRGQQVTLRCSSQSGHNTVSWYQQALGQGPQFIFQYYREEENGRGNFPPRFSGLQFPNYSSELNVNALELDDSALYLCASSFGATNEKLFFGSGTQLSVL.

This clone was picked up one time. The V gene is TRBV27, the J gene TRBJ2-7, with TRBD1 matching 8 bases. Germline CDR1 is MNHEY and CDR2 is SMNVEV (reference sequence). This CDR3 spans 14 amino acids. The V and J ends lost 6 bases and 2 bases, in that order; junction bases with no gene match: 6. The CDR3, as DNA: TGTGCCAGCAGGGCGACAGGGGTTGCCTACGAGCAGTACTTC. Translation: CASRATGVAYEQYF.

This chain connects TRBV19 to TRBJ2-2, with D uncertain. This CDR3 spans 15 amino acids. Trimming shortened V by 8 bases and J by 1 base, and 14 bases separated the two germline ends. Germline CDR1 is LNHDA and CDR2 is SQIVND (reference sequence). Here the CDR3 DNA reads TGTGCCAGTCTTGGTCTGCGAATGAACACCGGGGAGCTGTTTTTT. Amino acid sequence: CASLGLRMNTGELFF.

The chain combines TRBV19 with TRBJ2-3; D might be TRBD1 (7 bases). The CDR3 runs 16 residues. V gave up 2 bases and J gave up 4 bases, with 16 bases separating them. Per germline, CDR1 LNHDA and CDR2 SQIVND (reference sequence). This CDR3 is CASSIRPTGRPDTQYF. CDR3 nucleotides: TGTGCCAGTAGTATACGGCCGACAGGGAGGCCAGATACGCAGTATTTT.

V is TRBV18 and J is TRBJ2-5; TRBD2 matches at 9 bases. The CDR3 runs 17 residues. Germline lookup yields CDR1 KGHSH and CDR2 LQKENI. J gave up 2 bases and V 2 bases, and 9 bases lay outside the gene matches. In DNA, the CDR3 is TGTGCCAGCTCACCAACCGGCGTTAGCGGGGGACAAGAGACCCAGTACTTC. Its translation is CASSPTGVSGGQETQYF.

The chain is built from TRBV5-1 and TRBJ2-6; perhaps TRBD2 as D (5 bases). CDR1 SGHRS and CDR2 YFSETQ come from the germline V gene. The CDR3 is made up of 17 amino acids. V lost 0 bases and J lost 2, with 12 bases in between. The CDR3 loop reads CASSLAPGITGANVLTF. The CDR3 region has the DNA TGCGCCAGCAGCTTGGCCCCCGGGATAACTGGGGCCAACGTCCTGACTTTC.

The chain combines TRBV23-1 with TRBJ2-1; TRBD1 matches at 7 bases. TRBV23-1 is an ORF, with its function uncertain. The CDR3 runs 20 residues. The V gene end was trimmed by 3 bases and the J gene end by 2 bases; junction bases not matched to a gene: 19. The CDR3, as DNA: TGCGCCAGCAGTCAGCCAACAGGGGAAGGCCCCCCGGGACCCTACAATGAGCAGTTCTTC. Translating gives CASSQPTGEGPPGPYNEQFF.

This clone was seen a handful of times. This chain uses TRBV18 with TRBJ1-5; no clear D gene. The CDR3 contains 15 residues. Trimming took 6 bases from V and 1 from J, leaving 13 bases between them. Germline-derived CDR1 and CDR2 are KGHSH and LQKENI. The CDR3 sequence is CASSLEVLSNQPQHF. The CDR3 DNA reads as TGTGCCAGCTCTCTGGAGGTTTTGAGCAATCAGCCCCAGCATTTT.

The rearrangement links TRBV28 to TRBJ2-1, with D tentatively TRBD1 (6 bases). CDR3 length equals 17 residues. Germline-derived CDR1 and CDR2 are MDHEN and SYDVKM. The ends were cut back, 0 bases at V and 6 bases at J, with 18 bases in the middle. CDR3 sequence reads: CASSLWAGTLWGNEQFF. CDR3 nucleotides: TGTGCCAGCAGTTTATGGGCCGGGACACTCTGGGGCAATGAGCAGTTCTTC.

The V call is TRBV6-5, the J call TRBJ1-1; 9 bases map to TRBD1. CDR1 and CDR2 from the germline V gene are MNHEY and SVGAGI. This CDR3 is built from 15 residues. The junction had 5 bases not matched to a gene; V was cut back by 6 bases and J by 0 bases. CDR3: CASSGTGTVNTEAFF. The CDR3 bases are TGTGCCAGCAGCGGGACAGGGACGGTGAACACTGAAGCTTTCTTT.

There are a few counts of this clone. J is TRBJ1-2 and V is TRBV18; D is unclear. Trimming pared 3 bases from V and 8 bases from J, leaving 22 bases between. Germline V gene lookup returns CDR1 KGHSH and CDR2 LQKENI. The CDR3 totals 16 residues. CDR3 DNA: TGTGCCAGCTCACCTCAGGAGGACTTTGGTAGGGAGGGCTACACCTTC. Translating it yields CASSPQEDFGREGYTF.

This clone was picked up many times. The rearrangement links TRBV2 to TRBJ2-5; a possible D gene is TRBD2 (7 bases). The V and J ends lost 7 bases and 3 bases respectively, with 15 bases between them. The germline CDR1 and CDR2 sequences are SNHLY and FYNNEI. The CDR3 has 14 residues. CDR3 sequence (DNA): TGTGCCAGCAATATACAGGGAGGGGAAGAGACCCAGTACTTC. It is translated as CASNIQGGEETQYF.

The chain uses TRBV7-9 and TRBJ1-6, with TRBD1 matching over 9 bases. CDR3 length: 15 amino acids. After removal of 6 bases from V and 10 bases from J, the junction contained 10 bases not matched to a gene. Germline V gives CDR1 SEHNR, CDR2 FQNEAQ (reference sequence). CDR3 amino acids: CASSFPGTGSSPLHF. DNA of the CDR3: TGTGCCAGCAGTTTTCCCGGGACAGGGAGCTCACCCCTCCACTTT.

The gene calls are TRBV6-1 and TRBJ1-2; no reliable D call. Germline-derived CDR1 and CDR2 are MNHNS and SASEGT. The length of the CDR3 is 12 residues. Trimming pared 3 bases from V and 8 bases from J, leaving 10 bases between. CDR3 protein: CASSDRLGGYTF. For the CDR3, the DNA is TGTGCCAGCAGTGACAGGCTCGGCGGCTACACCTTC.

V gene TRBV7-2 combines with J gene TRBJ2-7; TRBD2 aligns across 11 bases. V lost 5 bases, J lost 3 bases, and 0 bases stayed unmatched. The CDR3 runs 13 residues. Germline V gene lookup returns CDR1 SGHTA and CDR2 FQGNSA. DNA of the CDR3: TGTGCCAGCAGCGGGACTAGCGGCTACGAGCAGTACTTC. It codes for CASSGTSGYEQYF.